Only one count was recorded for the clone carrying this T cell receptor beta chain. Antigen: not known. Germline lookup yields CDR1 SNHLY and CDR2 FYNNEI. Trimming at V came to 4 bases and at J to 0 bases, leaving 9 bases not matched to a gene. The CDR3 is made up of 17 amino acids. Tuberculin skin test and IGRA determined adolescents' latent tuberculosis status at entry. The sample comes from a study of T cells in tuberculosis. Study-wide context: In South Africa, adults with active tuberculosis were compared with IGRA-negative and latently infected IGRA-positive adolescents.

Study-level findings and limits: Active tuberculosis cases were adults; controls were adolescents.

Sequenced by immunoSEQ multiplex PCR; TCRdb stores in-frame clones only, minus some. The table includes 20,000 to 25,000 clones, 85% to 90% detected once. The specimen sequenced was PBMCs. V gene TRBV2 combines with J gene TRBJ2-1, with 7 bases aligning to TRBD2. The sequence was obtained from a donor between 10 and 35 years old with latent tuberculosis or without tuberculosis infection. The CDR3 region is CASSGNSGPSSYNEQFF. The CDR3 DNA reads TGTGCCAGCAGTGGCAATAGCGGGCCTAGCTCCTACAATGAGCAGTTCTTC.